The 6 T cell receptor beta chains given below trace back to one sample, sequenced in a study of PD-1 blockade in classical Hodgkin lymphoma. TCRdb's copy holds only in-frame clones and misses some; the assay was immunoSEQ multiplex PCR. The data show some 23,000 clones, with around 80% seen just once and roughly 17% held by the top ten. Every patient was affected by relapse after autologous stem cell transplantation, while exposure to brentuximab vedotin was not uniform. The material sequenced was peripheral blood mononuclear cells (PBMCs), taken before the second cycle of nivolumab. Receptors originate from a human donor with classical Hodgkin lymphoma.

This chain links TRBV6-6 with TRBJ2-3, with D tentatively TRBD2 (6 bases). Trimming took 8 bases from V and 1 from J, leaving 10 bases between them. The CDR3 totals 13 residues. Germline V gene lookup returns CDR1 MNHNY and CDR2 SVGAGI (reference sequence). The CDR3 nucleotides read TGTGCCAGCCTTAGCGGCGGCACAGATACGCAGTATTTT. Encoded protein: CASLSGGTDTQYF.

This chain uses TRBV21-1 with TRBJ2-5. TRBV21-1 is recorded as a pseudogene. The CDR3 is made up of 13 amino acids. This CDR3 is CASSCRRGETQYF. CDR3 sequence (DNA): TGTGCCAGCAGCTGTCGGCGTGGAGAGACCCAGTACTTC.

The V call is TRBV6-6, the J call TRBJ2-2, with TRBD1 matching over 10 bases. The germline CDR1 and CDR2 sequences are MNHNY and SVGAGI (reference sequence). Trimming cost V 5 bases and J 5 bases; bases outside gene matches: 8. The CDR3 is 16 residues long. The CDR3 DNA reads TGTGCCAGCAGTCGCGGGACAGGGGAGGGAACCGGGGAGCTGTTTTTT. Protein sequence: CASSRGTGEGTGELFF.

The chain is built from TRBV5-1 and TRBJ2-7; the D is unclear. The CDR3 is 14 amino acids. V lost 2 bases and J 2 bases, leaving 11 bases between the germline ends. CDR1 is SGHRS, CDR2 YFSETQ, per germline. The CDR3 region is CASSFLGGAYEQYF. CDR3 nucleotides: TGCGCCAGCAGCTTCTTGGGCGGAGCCTACGAGCAGTACTTC.

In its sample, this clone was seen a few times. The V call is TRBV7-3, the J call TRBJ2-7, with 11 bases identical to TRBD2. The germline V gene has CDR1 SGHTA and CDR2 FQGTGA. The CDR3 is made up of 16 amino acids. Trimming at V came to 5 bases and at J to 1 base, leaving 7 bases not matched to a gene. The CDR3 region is CASSIQGLAESYEQYV. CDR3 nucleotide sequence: TGTGCCAGCAGCATACAGGGACTAGCGGAATCCTACGAGCAGTACGTC.

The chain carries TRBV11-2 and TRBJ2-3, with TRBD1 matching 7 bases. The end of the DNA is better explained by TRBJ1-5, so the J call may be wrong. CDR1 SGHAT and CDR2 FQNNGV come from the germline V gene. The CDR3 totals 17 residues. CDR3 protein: CASSTTSGQSGTDTQHF. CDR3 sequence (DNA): TGTGCCAGCAGCACAACATCGGGACAGTCTGGCACAGATACGCAGCATTTT.